Below are 2 T cell receptor beta chains sequenced from a single sample in a study of T cell responses to AZD1222 COVID-19 vaccine. The protocol was immunoSEQ multiplex PCR, while the TCRdb copy is restricted to in-frame clones and leaves out a portion. The profile shows about 200,000 clones, approximately 94% of them singletons. The material sequenced was peripheral blood, taken 28 days after the second AZD1222 dose. The source is an adult who received the AZD1222 COVID-19 vaccine.

V usage is TRBV6-6 and J usage is TRBJ1-4; 11 bases agree with TRBD1. There are 15 residues in the CDR3. The germline gives CDR1 MNHNY, CDR2 SVGAGI (reference sequence). The V segment lost 2 bases and the J segment 6 bases; nucleotides outside the gene matches: 2. The CDR3 region has the DNA TGTGCCAGCAGTTACCCGGGACAGGGGGATGAAAAACTGTTTTTT. Translation: CASSYPGQGDEKLFF.

The V and J genes are TRBV10-3 and TRBJ1-1; the D gene is possibly TRBD1 (5 bases). There are 11 residues in the CDR3. CDR1 and CDR2 from the germline V gene are ENHRY and SYGVKD. The V end was cut by 6 bases, the J end by 3 bases, with 5 bases between. This chain's CDR3 is CAISRDTEAFF. CDR3 coding DNA: TGTGCCATCAGCAGGGACACTGAAGCTTTCTTT.